The rows below give T cell receptor beta chains drawn from one sample of a study of CD8+ T cells in alopecia areata. TCRdb's table, derived via immunoSEQ multiplex PCR, lists solely in-frame clones and lacks some. Of roughly 150,000 clones in the sample, around 54% are singletons; the top ten hold around 5%. The specimen was CD4+ T cells sorted from blood. The receptors stem from a human donor in good health. CDR3s include the opening cysteine and the closing phenylalanine or tryptophan. A D gene is named only where the DNA matches it firmly. Clone size is not always given. Where it is, it says once, few, many or a class for expanded clones.

CDR3nt: TGCGCCAGCAGCCCGACAACGTCTGACACTGAAGCTTTCTTT
CDR3aa: CASSPTTSDTEAFF
d_gene: NA
v_gene: TRBV5-1
j_gene: TRBJ1-1
abundance: NA

CDR3nt: TGTGCCAGCAGGGGCCCGAGGGGGCGTGGGAATGAGCAGTTCTTC
CDR3aa: CASRGPRGRGNEQFF
d_gene: TRBD1
v_gene: TRBV2
j_gene: TRBJ2-1
abundance: NA

CDR3nt: TGTGCCAGCTCACCCCAGGGAGGGACGTTCATGAACACTGAAGCTTTCTTT
CDR3aa: CASSPQGGTFMNTEAFF
d_gene: NA
v_gene: TRBV18
j_gene: TRBJ1-1
abundance: NA

CDR3nt: TGTGCCAGCAGCTTAGATCTGGGACAGGAAAACATTCAGTACTTC
CDR3aa: CASSLDLGQENIQYF
d_gene: TRBD1
v_gene: TRBV7-9
j_gene: TRBJ2-4
abundance: few

CDR3nt: TGTGCCAGCAGTATCCTACAGGGTCGGGTCTACGAGCAGTACTTC
CDR3aa: CASSILQGRVYEQYF
d_gene: NA
v_gene: TRBV6-1
j_gene: TRBJ2-7
abundance: NA

CDR3nt: TGTGCCAGCAGTTACGCGACAGGGGTGAACACTGAAGCTTTCTTT
CDR3aa: CASSYATGVNTEAFF
d_gene: TRBD1
v_gene: TRBV6-5
j_gene: TRBJ1-1
abundance: NA

CDR3nt: TGCAGCGTTGAATGGGAAACCGGGGAGCTGTTTTTT
CDR3aa: CSVEWETGELFF
d_gene: NA
v_gene: TRBV29-1
j_gene: TRBJ2-2
abundance: NA

CDR3nt: TGCAGCGTTGAAGTTCGGGGACAGGCCCTATATGGCTACACCTTC
CDR3aa: CSVEVRGQALYGYTF
d_gene: TRBD1
v_gene: TRBV29-1
j_gene: TRBJ1-2
abundance: NA

CDR3nt: TGTGCCAGCAGTCCCACAGGGAGTGGCTACACCTTC
CDR3aa: CASSPTGSGYTF
d_gene: NA
v_gene: TRBV27
j_gene: TRBJ1-2
abundance: NA

CDR3nt: TGTGCCAGCACCCTCACGCGCGGACAAGAGACCCAGTACTTC
CDR3aa: CASTLTRGQETQYF
d_gene: NA
v_gene: TRBV2
j_gene: TRBJ2-5
abundance: NA

CDR3nt: TGCAGCGGGGGACATCTCGAAGGAGAGACCCAGTACTTC
CDR3aa: CSGGHLEGETQYF
d_gene: NA
v_gene: TRBV29-1
j_gene: TRBJ2-5
abundance: few

CDR3nt: TGTGCCCTCCGCCGCGGAAACACTGAAGCTTTCTTT
CDR3aa: CALRRGNTEAFF
d_gene: NA
v_gene: TRBV30
j_gene: TRBJ1-1
abundance: NA

CDR3nt: TGTGCCAGCAGGAGGGGTCCTGCGGAGGTTCGTGATACGCAGTATTTT
CDR3aa: CASRRGPAEVRDTQYF
d_gene: NA
v_gene: TRBV5-6
j_gene: TRBJ2-3
abundance: NA

CDR3nt: TGTGCCAGCAGTGAATTTGGAGGGTCTAATGAAAAACTGTTTTTT
CDR3aa: CASSEFGGSNEKLFF
d_gene: NA
v_gene: TRBV2
j_gene: TRBJ1-4
abundance: few

CDR3nt: TGTGCCAGCTCACCATCCGGCGAGCAGTACTTC
CDR3aa: CASSPSGEQYF
d_gene: NA
v_gene: TRBV18
j_gene: TRBJ2-7
abundance: NA

CDR3nt: TGCAGTACTAGCGCCGACACAGATACGCAGTATTTT
CDR3aa: CSTSADTDTQYF
d_gene: TRBD2
v_gene: TRBV29-1
j_gene: TRBJ2-3
abundance: NA

CDR3nt: TGTGCCTGGACCACCCGGGGGAGGGCCACTTCCTACGGGGAGCTGTTTTTT
CDR3aa: CAWTTRGRATSYGELFF
d_gene: TRBD2
v_gene: TRBV30
j_gene: TRBJ2-2
abundance: NA

CDR3nt: TGCAGCGTTGAACGGCACCTTACTAATGAGCAGTTCTTC
CDR3aa: CSVERHLTNEQFF
d_gene: NA
v_gene: TRBV29-1
j_gene: TRBJ2-1
abundance: NA

CDR3nt: TGCGCCAGCAGCTCGGGACACAACACTGAAGCTTTCTTT
CDR3aa: CASSSGHNTEAFF
d_gene: NA
v_gene: TRBV5-1
j_gene: TRBJ1-1
abundance: NA

CDR3nt: TGTGCCTGGAGTGTACGGCTCAGGATCTCTAGCACAGATACGCAGTATTTT
CDR3aa: CAWSVRLRISSTDTQYF
d_gene: NA
v_gene: TRBV30
j_gene: TRBJ2-3
abundance: NA

CDR3nt: TGCAGCGCATGGGACAGACAAGAGACCCAGTACTTC
CDR3aa: CSAWDRQETQYF
d_gene: TRBD1
v_gene: TRBV29-1
j_gene: TRBJ2-5
abundance: once

CDR3nt: TGTGCCAGCAGTGAAAGGAGACAGCTCAATACGCAGTATTTT
CDR3aa: CASSERRQLNTQYF
d_gene: NA
v_gene: TRBV6-1
j_gene: TRBJ2-3
abundance: NA

CDR3nt: TGCAGCGTCCATAGACAGGGTGGCACTGAAGCTTTCTTT
CDR3aa: CSVHRQGGTEAFF
d_gene: TRBD1
v_gene: TRBV29-1
j_gene: TRBJ1-1
abundance: NA

CDR3nt: TGCAGCGTTCAGACAGGGAATCAGCCCCAGCATTTT
CDR3aa: CSVQTGNQPQHF
d_gene: TRBD1
v_gene: TRBV29-1
j_gene: TRBJ1-5
abundance: NA

CDR3nt: TGCGCCAGCGCGCCCAGCGGGAGCCCGGCGTACCAAGAGACCCAGTACTTC
CDR3aa: CASAPSGSPAYQETQYF
d_gene: TRBD2
v_gene: TRBV5-1
j_gene: TRBJ2-5
abundance: NA

CDR3nt: TGTGCCAGCTCACCCAGGAGGGGACACACTGAAGCTTTCTTT
CDR3aa: CASSPRRGHTEAFF
d_gene: NA
v_gene: TRBV18
j_gene: TRBJ1-1
abundance: NA

CDR3nt: TGTGCCATCAGTAGACAGGGGTCGGATGGCTACACCTTC
CDR3aa: CAISRQGSDGYTF
d_gene: TRBD1
v_gene: TRBV10-3
j_gene: TRBJ1-2
abundance: NA

CDR3nt: TGCGCCAGCAGCCTTCCAGGGGTGGAGACCCAGTACTTC
CDR3aa: CASSLPGVETQYF
d_gene: NA
v_gene: TRBV4-1
j_gene: TRBJ2-5
abundance: NA

CDR3nt: TGCAGCCCGAGAGGGACAGGTGACACCGGGGAGCTGTTTTTT
CDR3aa: CSPRGTGDTGELFF
d_gene: TRBD1
v_gene: TRBV29-1
j_gene: TRBJ2-2
abundance: few

CDR3nt: TGTGCCAGCAACAACGGACTAGCGGGAGAGGCCCAGTACTTC
CDR3aa: CASNNGLAGEAQYF
d_gene: TRBD2
v_gene: TRBV28
j_gene: TRBJ2-5
abundance: NA

CDR3nt: TGTGCCAGCAGCCAATCTTTAGTTCCGCCTTACAATGAGCAGTTCTTC
CDR3aa: CASSQSLVPPYNEQFF
d_gene: NA
v_gene: TRBV7-7
j_gene: TRBJ2-1
abundance: NA

CDR3nt: TGTGCCAGCCGCGGCCGGGACACCCTCTCTGGGGCCAACGTCCTGACTTTC
CDR3aa: CASRGRDTLSGANVLTF
d_gene: NA
v_gene: TRBV25-1
j_gene: TRBJ2-6
abundance: NA

CDR3nt: TGTGCCAGCAGCTTAGAGGGGACGGTGGTTGAGCAGTTCTTC
CDR3aa: CASSLEGTVVEQFF
d_gene: NA
v_gene: TRBV7-6
j_gene: TRBJ2-1
abundance: few

CDR3nt: TGCAGTGCTATAAGTAAGACTGAAGCTTTCTTT
CDR3aa: CSAISKTEAFF
d_gene: NA
v_gene: TRBV20-1
j_gene: TRBJ1-1
abundance: NA